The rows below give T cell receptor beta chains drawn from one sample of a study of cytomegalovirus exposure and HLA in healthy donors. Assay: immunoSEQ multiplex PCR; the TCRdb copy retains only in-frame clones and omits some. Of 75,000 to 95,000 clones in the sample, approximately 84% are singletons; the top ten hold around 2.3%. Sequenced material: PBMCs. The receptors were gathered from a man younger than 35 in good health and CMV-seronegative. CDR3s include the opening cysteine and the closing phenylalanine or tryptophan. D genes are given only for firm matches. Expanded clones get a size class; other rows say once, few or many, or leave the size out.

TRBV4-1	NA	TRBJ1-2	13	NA	CASSQTGIGGYTF	TGCGCCAGCAGTCAAACAGGGATTGGGGGCTACACCTTC
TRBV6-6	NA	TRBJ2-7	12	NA	CASSPGLNEQYF	TGTGCCAGCTCTCCGGGACTTAACGAGCAGTACTTC
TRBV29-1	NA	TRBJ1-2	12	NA	CSVQSSGYGYTF	TGCAGCGTCCAATCCTCGGGCTATGGCTACACCTTC
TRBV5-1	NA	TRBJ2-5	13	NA	CASSLVPEETQYF	TGCGCCAGCAGCTTGGTTCCGGAAGAGACCCAGTACTTC
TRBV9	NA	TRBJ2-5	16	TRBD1	CASSETGTGGVETQYF	TGTGCCAGCAGCGAAACGGGGACAGGGGGCGTAGAGACCCAGTACTTC
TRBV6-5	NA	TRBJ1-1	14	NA	CASSYSRGLTEAFF	TGTGCCAGCAGTTACTCGAGAGGCCTCACTGAAGCTTTCTTT
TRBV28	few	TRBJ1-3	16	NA	CASSRLGQTSGNTIYF	TGTGCCAGCAGTCGCTTGGGGCAAACCTCTGGAAACACCATATATTTT
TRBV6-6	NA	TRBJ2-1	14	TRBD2	CASSWTSAYNEQFF	TGTGCCAGCAGTTGGACTAGCGCCTACAATGAGCAGTTCTTC
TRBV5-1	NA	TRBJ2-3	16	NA	CASSLGPTQAADTQYF	TGCGCCAGCAGCTTGGGTCCCACCCAGGCAGCAGATACGCAGTATTTT
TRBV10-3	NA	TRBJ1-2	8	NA	CASQDYTF	TGTGCCTCCCAGGACTACACCTTC
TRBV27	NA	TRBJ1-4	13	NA	CASSLNLAGKLFF	TGTGCCAGCAGTTTAAACTTAGCGGGAAAACTGTTTTTT
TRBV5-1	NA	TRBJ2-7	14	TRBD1	CASSRGQGRNEQYF	TGCGCCAGCAGCCGGGGACAGGGCAGGAACGAGCAGTACTTC
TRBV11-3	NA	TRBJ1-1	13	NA	CASSSRGWTEAFF	TGTGCCAGCAGCTCCCGGGGGTGGACTGAAGCTTTCTTT
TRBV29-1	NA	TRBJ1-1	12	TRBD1	CSGNRGRGEAFF	TGCAGCGGTAACAGGGGCAGAGGTGAAGCTTTCTTT
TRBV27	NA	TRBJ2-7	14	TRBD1	CASSLSRTGDEQYF	TGTGCCAGCAGTTTATCCAGGACAGGGGACGAGCAGTACTTC
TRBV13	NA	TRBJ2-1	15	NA	CASSLGLASYNEQFF	TGTGCCAGCAGCTTGGGACTGGCGTCCTACAATGAGCAGTTCTTC
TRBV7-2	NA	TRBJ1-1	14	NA	CASSSKTGNTEAFF	TGTGCCAGCAGCTCTAAGACAGGGAACACTGAAGCTTTCTTT
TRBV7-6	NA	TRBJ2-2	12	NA	CASKREAGELFF	TGTGCCAGCAAAAGGGAGGCCGGGGAGCTGTTTTTT
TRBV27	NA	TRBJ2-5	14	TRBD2	CASSLGTSGRTQYF	TGTGCCAGCAGTCTAGGGACTAGCGGGAGAACCCAGTACTTC
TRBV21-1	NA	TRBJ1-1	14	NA	CASSKGGGNTEAFF	TGTGCCAGCAGCAAAGGGGGGGGGAACACTGAAGCTTTCTTT
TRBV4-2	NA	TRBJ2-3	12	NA	CASSRLKDTQYF	TGTGCCAGCAGCCGACTCAAAGATACGCAGTATTTT
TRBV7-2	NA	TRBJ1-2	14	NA	CASSPDVASYGYTF	TGTGCCAGCAGCCCAGATGTGGCTAGCTATGGCTACACCTTC
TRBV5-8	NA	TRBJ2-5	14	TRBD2	CASSPNLAEETQYF	TGTGCCAGCAGCCCCAATCTAGCGGAAGAGACCCAGTACTTC
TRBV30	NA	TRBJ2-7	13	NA	CAWRTGTWTDSRF	TGTGCCTGGAGAACTGGTACTTGGACAGACAGCCGCTTC
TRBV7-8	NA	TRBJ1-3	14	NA	CASSLASSGNTIYF	TGTGCCAGCAGCTTAGCCTCCTCTGGAAACACCATATATTTT
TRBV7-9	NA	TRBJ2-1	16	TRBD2	CASSFIPSGRTDEQFF	TGTGCCAGCAGCTTTATTCCTAGCGGGAGGACGGATGAGCAGTTCTTC
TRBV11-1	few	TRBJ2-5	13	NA	CASSSGLQETQYF	TGTGCCAGCAGCTCGGGACTTCAAGAGACCCAGTACTTC
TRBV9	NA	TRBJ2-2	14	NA	CASSVGGGSGELFF	TGTGCCAGCAGCGTAGGTGGAGGCTCCGGGGAGCTGTTTTTT
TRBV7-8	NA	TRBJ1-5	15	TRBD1	CASSSDRGITQPQHF	TGTGCCAGCAGCTCGGACAGGGGGATTACCCAGCCCCAGCATTTT